This TCR beta chain was profiled in a study of CD8 T cells in Susac syndrome. Deletions cut 0 bases from V and 1 base from J, with 12 bases between. The CDR3 consists of 16 residues. Germline values: CDR1 LGHNA, CDR2 YSLEER. Controls matched for sex and age were healthy donors. TEMRA cells were enriched by FACS, while CD8+ and CD4+ T cells were obtained through a negative isolation that was performed magnetically. RNA totalling about 0.5 to 1 ug underwent reverse transcription with random hexamers. TCRdb called the immunoSEQ multiplex PCR reads again in MiXCR, with one record for every CDR3 protein. In the table there are 150,000 to 200,000 distinct CDR3 sequences, just under 95% of which are singletons.

The receptor's source is a human donor in good health. The chain uses TRBV4-3 and TRBJ1-1; D not resolved. What was sequenced was CD4+ T cells from PBMCs. The CDR3 sequence: CASSQDGSGRNTEAFF. Here the CDR3 DNA reads TGCGCCAGCAGCCAAGACGGTTCCGGTAGGAACACTGAAGCTTTCTTT.